The 6 T cell receptor beta chains listed next were all sequenced from one sample in a study of response to subunit inactivated influenza vaccine. TCRdb reprocessed the RT-PCR reads via MiXCR and lists one record per CDR3 protein. The sample lists about 190,000 distinct CDR3 sequences, over 13% occurring once. This sample comprised CD8+ T cells sorted from PBMCs, obtained 4 to 6 days after vaccination. These receptors came from a middle-aged man who received an inactivated influenza vaccine.

In this sample, this clonotype turned up a few times. V and J are TRBV6-5 and TRBJ1-2; D is possibly TRBD1 (6 bases). V dropped 4 bases and J dropped 8 bases, with 8 bases sitting between them. The CDR3 length is 11 residues. The germline CDR1 and CDR2 sequences are MNHEY and SVGAGI. CDR3 residues: CASSSGTGYTF. The DNA for the CDR3 is TGTGCCAGCAGTTCCGGGACAGGCTACACCTTC.

V and J are TRBV6-2 or TRBV6-3 and TRBJ2-1, with 10 nucleotides matching TRBD2. V was clipped by 1 base and J by 6 bases; unmatched bases: 21. The CDR3 is 21 residues long. CDR1 and CDR2 (germline): MNHEY, SVGEGT. The DNA of the CDR3 is TGTGCCAGCAGTTACTTCAAGGAGGGACTAGCGAGCGGAACGGCCGTCAATGAGCAGTTCTTC. This sequence encodes CASSYFKEGLASGTAVNEQFF.

The table lists this clonotype with a few counts. V usage is TRBV7-9 and J usage is TRBJ2-5; D is ambiguous. V was clipped by 0 bases and J by 3 bases, with 5 bases between them. CDR1 and CDR2 (germline): SEHNR, FQNEAQ (reference sequence). This CDR3 spans 13 amino acids. The CDR3 here is CASSLAGKETQYF. DNA of the CDR3: TGTGCCAGCAGCTTAGCGGGAAAAGAGACCCAGTACTTC.

There are a few counts of this clonotype. The chain has TRBV20-1 and TRBJ2-2; TRBD2 aligns across 8 bases. CDR3 length: 15 amino acids. The ends lost 1 base at V and 5 bases at J; junction bases unmatched: 6. CDR1 is DFQATT, CDR2 SNEGSKA, per germline (reference sequence). The CDR3 DNA reads as TGCAGTGCTAGAGGGAGGAAGCGGGGGACCGGGGAGCTGTTTTTT. Its translation: CSARGRKRGTGELFF.

This clonotype was counted a few times. The chain is built from TRBV14 and TRBJ2-3; 11 nucleotides align to TRBD2. Germline-derived CDR1 and CDR2 are SGHDN and FVKESK. Trimming took 0 bases from V and 4 from J; bases not matched to a gene: 9. The CDR3 has 18 amino acids. CDR3 region: CASSQELAGANDADTQYF. The CDR3 DNA reads TGTGCCAGCAGCCAAGAACTAGCGGGGGCTAACGACGCAGATACGCAGTATTTT.

The chain uses TRBV7-8 and TRBJ2-3; 8 positions match TRBD1. CDR1 and CDR2 from the germline V gene are SGHVS and FQNEAQ. The CDR3 consists of 15 residues. Germline trimming cut 5 bases from V and 4 bases from J; bases unmatched to any gene: 8. The CDR3 loop reads CASSPGTGFPDTQYF. CDR3 DNA: TGTGCCAGCAGCCCCGGGACAGGTTTCCCAGATACGCAGTATTTT.